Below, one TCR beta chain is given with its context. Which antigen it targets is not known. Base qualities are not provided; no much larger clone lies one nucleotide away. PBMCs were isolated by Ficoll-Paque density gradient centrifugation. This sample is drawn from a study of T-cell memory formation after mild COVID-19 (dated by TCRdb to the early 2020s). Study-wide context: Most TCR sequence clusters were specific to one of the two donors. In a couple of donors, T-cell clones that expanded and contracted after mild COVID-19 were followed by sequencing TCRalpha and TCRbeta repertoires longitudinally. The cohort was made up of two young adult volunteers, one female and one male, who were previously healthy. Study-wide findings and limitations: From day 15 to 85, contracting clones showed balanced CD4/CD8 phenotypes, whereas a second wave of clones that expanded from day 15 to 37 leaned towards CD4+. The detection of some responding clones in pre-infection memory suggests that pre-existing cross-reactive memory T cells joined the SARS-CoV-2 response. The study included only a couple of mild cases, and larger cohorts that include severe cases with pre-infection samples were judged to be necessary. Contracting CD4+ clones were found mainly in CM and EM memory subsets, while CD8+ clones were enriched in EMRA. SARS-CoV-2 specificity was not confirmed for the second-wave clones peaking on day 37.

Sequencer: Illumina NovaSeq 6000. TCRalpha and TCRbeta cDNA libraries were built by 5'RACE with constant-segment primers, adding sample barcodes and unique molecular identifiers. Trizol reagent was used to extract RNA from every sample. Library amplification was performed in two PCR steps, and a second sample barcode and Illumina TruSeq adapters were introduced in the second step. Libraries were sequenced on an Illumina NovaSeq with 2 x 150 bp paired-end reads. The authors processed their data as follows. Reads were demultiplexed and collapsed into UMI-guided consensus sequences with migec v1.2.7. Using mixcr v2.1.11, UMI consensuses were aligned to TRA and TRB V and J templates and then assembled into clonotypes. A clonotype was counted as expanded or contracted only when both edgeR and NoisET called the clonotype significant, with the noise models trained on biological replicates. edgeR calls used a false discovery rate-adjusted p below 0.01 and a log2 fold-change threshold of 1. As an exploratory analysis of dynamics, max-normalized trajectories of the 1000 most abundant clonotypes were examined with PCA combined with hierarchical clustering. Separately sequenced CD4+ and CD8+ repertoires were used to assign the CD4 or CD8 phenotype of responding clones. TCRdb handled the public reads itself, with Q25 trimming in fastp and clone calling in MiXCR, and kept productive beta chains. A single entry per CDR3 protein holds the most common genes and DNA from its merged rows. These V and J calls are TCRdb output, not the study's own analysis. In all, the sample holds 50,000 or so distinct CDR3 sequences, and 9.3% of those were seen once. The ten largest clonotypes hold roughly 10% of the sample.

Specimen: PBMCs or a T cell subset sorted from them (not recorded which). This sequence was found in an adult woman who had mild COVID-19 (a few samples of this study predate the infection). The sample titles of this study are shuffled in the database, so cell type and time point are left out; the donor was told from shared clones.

The CDR3 reads CASSLLAGEVRNEQFF. The DNA is as follows: TGTGCCAGCAGCTTATTAGCGGGAGAGGTCAGGAATGAGCAGTTCTTC. The chain links TRBV7-2 with TRBJ2-1; TRBD2 aligns with 9 central bases. The CDR3 has 16 amino acids, counting the end cysteine and phenylalanine. The sequence is cut down to CDR3 DNA, 48 bases in frame from base 1. The germline V gene sets CDR1 to SGHTA and CDR2 to FQGNSA. V lost 2 bases and J lost 7 bases, and the count of bases not matched to a germline gene is 9.